This section outlines one T cell receptor beta chain sequence together with its context. The same CDR3 arises from other DNA sequences in this sample as well. This CDR3 region has 12 residues. V shed 7 bases and J shed 0 bases, with 9 bases lying between them. The germline V gene has CDR1 SQVTM and CDR2 ANQGSEA. This entry belongs to a study of blood T cell repertoires in COVID-19. At the level of the study: The United States, Italy and Spain supplied acute and convalescent COVID-19 samples. From T cells, B-cell-depleted T cells, or PBMCs came the material, which was cDNA or gDNA.

Generated by immunoSEQ multiplex PCR, the TCRdb table keeps only in-frame clones and is missing some. Of 350,000 to 500,000 clones in the sample, 70% to 90% were seen once. Seattle-derived patients entered the study during active infection and were followed longitudinally. The gene calls are TRBV29-1 and TRBJ1-1; D is possibly TRBD1 (6 bases). Sequencing was done on a sample of peripheral blood. This TCR was sampled from a man between 18 and 29 years old with COVID-19, enrolled during active disease. In nucleotides, the CDR3 is TGCAGCGCTGGACAGATGAACACTGAAGCTTTCTTT. Translating it yields CSAGQMNTEAFF.